These 13 T cell receptor beta chains were sequenced from one sample in a study of beta chain features in type 1 diabetes. Expressed TCRB transcripts were sequenced, since all the RNA that had been isolated was reverse transcribed. Profiling relied on immunoSEQ multiplex PCR, and the TCRdb table lists in-frame clones only, not all of them. This table holds a few hundred thousand clones, less than 20% found once. Material: naive CD4+ T cells from blood. The source is a woman aged 18-29 years in good health.

The chain joins TRBV9 to TRBJ1-1; 11 nucleotides match TRBD1. J gave up 2 bases and V 7 bases, and 4 bases lay outside the gene matches. This CDR3 contains 14 residues. Germline CDR1 and CDR2: SGDLS and YYNGEE. The CDR3 DNA reads TGTGCCAGCGGACAGGGGGCAAAAAACACTGAAGCTTTCTTT. Translation gives CASGQGAKNTEAFF.

The chain carries TRBV7-2 and TRBJ1-2; D remains unclear. Trimming took 0 bases from V and 4 from J, leaving 12 bases between them. The V gene's germline CDR1 is SGHTA and CDR2 FQGNSA. The CDR3 consists of 15 residues. The CDR3: CASSLAMGGLYGYTF. DNA for the CDR3: TGTGCCAGCAGCTTAGCGATGGGAGGGCTCTATGGCTACACCTTC.

The chain links TRBV30 to TRBJ1-2, with TRBD1 identical over 8 bases. Germline CDR1 reads GTSNPN; CDR2 reads SVGIG (reference sequence). This CDR3 is 14 amino acids long. Trimming took 0 bases from V and 8 from J; bases not matched to a gene: 8. CDR3 bases: TGTGCCTGGAGTGTCCTCGACAGGGGAGGCGGCTACACCTTC. Amino acids: CAWSVLDRGGGYTF. Together with reference TRBV30 and TRBJ1-2, the CDR3 gives the full variable domain: SQTIHQWPATLVQPVGSPLSLECTVEGTSNPNLYWYRQAAGRGLQLLFYSVGIGQISSEVPQNLSASRPQDRQFILSSKKLLLSDSGFYLCAWSVLDRGGGYTFGSGTRLTVV.

The CDR3 coding sequence is TGTGCCAGCAGCTGGTTGAGCGAAACCTACGAGCAGTACTTC. Residues: CASSWLSETYEQYF. The V gene is TRBV7-9, the J gene TRBJ2-7; D is undetermined. The CDR3 is made up of 14 amino acids. Germline loops: CDR1 SEHNR, CDR2 FQNEAQ (reference sequence). V dropped 4 bases and J dropped 2 bases, with 12 bases sitting between them. The variable domain in full, with the rest retrieved from reference TRBV7-9 and TRBJ2-7, is DTGVSQNPRHKITKRGQNVTFRCDPISEHNRLYWYRQTLGQGPEFLTYFQNEAQLEKSRLLSDRFSAERPKGSFSTLEIQRTEQGDSAMYLCASSWLSETYEQYFGPGTRLTVT.

The chain recombines TRBV6-5 with TRBJ1-6; 8 bases are shared with TRBD1. The CDR3 runs 15 residues. Germline V lookup: CDR1 MNHEY, CDR2 SVGAGI. With 6 bases clipped from V and 2 bases from J, the junction kept 3 bases outside the gene matches. For the CDR3, the DNA is TGTGCCAGCAGGACAGGGGAGGCCTATAATTCACCCCTCCACTTT. Translation: CASRTGEAYNSPLHF.

This clone was seen only a few times. The rearrangement joins TRBV27 to TRBJ2-3; 13 nucleotides agree with TRBD2. The CDR3 totals 14 residues. CDR1 is MNHEY and CDR2 is SMNVEV in the germline V gene (reference sequence). Losses at the gene ends were 0 bases for V and 15 bases for J; bases not matched to a gene: 6. Written as DNA, the CDR3 is TGTGCCAGCAGTTTATCCCCGACTAGCGGGGGGAGTTATTTT. Protein sequence: CASSLSPTSGGSYF.

This chain uses TRBV18 with TRBJ1-1; D is undetermined. The CDR3 has 15 amino acids. V lost 1 base and J lost 0, with 9 bases in between. Germline CDR1 is KGHSH and CDR2 is LQKENI. This CDR3 is CASSPQRVLNTEAFF. Here the CDR3 DNA reads TGTGCCAGCTCACCACAACGGGTACTGAACACTGAAGCTTTCTTT.

This clone has only a few counts. V gene TRBV5-6 combines with J gene TRBJ1-1; tentatively, D is TRBD1 (6 bases). The germline gives CDR1 SGHDT, CDR2 YYEEEE. This CDR3 region has 12 residues. V lost 2 bases, J lost 11 bases, and 13 bases lay in between. CDR3 DNA sequence: TGTGCCAGCAGCTTAACAGGGACCGAGGCTTTCTTT. As protein: CASSLTGTEAFF.

This clone was observed a handful of times. In DNA, the CDR3 is TGTGCCAGCAGCGACCGGGACAGCTATGAAAAACTGTTTTTT. Translated, it gives CASSDRDSYEKLFF. J is TRBJ1-4 and V is TRBV7-2; TRBD1 aligns across 7 bases. Looked up from germline, CDR1 is SGHTA and CDR2 is FQGNSA. The V segment lost 5 bases and the J segment 6 bases; nucleotides outside the gene matches: 6. The CDR3 spans 14 residues.

This chain uses TRBV7-2 with TRBJ2-1; perhaps TRBD2 as D (6 bases). Trimming stripped 0 bases from V and 3 bases from J, with 15 bases between. Germline V gene data show CDR1 as SGHTA and CDR2 as FQGNSA. This CDR3 region has 17 residues. The CDR3 region is CASSLARSAGFYNEQFF. The CDR3 bases are TGTGCCAGCAGCTTAGCGCGTTCGGCGGGGTTCTACAATGAGCAGTTCTTC.

This sequence joins TRBV5-5 and TRBJ2-3; D gene unclear. Trimming stripped 3 bases from V and 10 bases from J, with 9 bases between. From germline, CDR1 is SGHKS and CDR2 YYEKEE (reference sequence). The CDR3 is made up of 11 amino acids. The CDR3 sequence: CASSSYEAQYF. The CDR3 DNA reads as TGTGCCAGCAGCTCATATGAGGCGCAGTATTTT.

On this clone: This sample also contains other DNA sequences that code for the same CDR3. The chain is built from TRBV9 and TRBJ2-5, with no clear D. CDR1 and CDR2 (germline): SGDLS, YYNGEE. The V gene lost 2 bases and the J gene lost 2 bases, with 7 bases spanning the gap. CDR3 length: 13 residues. The CDR3 here is CASSVSQQETQYF. Here the CDR3 DNA reads TGTGCCAGCAGCGTCAGTCAGCAAGAGACCCAGTACTTC.

The V call is TRBV5-8, the J call TRBJ1-5, with TRBD1 matching over 8 bases. The germline CDR1 and CDR2 sequences are SGHTS and YDEGEE. CDR3 length equals 13 residues. Trimming removed 4 bases from V and 4 bases from J; junction bases left unmatched: 1. The DNA of the CDR3 is TGTGCCAGCAGCAGGACAGGGAATCAGCCCCAGCATTTT. Its protein is CASSRTGNQPQHF.